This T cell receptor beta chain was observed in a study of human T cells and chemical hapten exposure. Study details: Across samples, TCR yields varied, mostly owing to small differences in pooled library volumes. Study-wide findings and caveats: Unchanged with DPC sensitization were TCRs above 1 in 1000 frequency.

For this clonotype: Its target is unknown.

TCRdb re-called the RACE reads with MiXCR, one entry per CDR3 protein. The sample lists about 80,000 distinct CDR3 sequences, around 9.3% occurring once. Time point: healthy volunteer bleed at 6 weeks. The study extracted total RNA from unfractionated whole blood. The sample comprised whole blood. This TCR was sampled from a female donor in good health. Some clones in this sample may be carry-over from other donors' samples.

This chain's CDR3 is CASSGLTGNVYNEQFF. The CDR3 DNA reads as TGTGCCAGCAGCGGACTGACAGGGAACGTATACAATGAGCAGTTCTTC. The chain joins TRBV7-8 to TRBJ2-1; 7 positions agree with TRBD1. After removal of 5 bases from V and 4 bases from J, the junction contained 11 bases not matched to a gene. Germline values: CDR1 SGHVS, CDR2 FQNEAQ. The CDR3 spans 16 residues.